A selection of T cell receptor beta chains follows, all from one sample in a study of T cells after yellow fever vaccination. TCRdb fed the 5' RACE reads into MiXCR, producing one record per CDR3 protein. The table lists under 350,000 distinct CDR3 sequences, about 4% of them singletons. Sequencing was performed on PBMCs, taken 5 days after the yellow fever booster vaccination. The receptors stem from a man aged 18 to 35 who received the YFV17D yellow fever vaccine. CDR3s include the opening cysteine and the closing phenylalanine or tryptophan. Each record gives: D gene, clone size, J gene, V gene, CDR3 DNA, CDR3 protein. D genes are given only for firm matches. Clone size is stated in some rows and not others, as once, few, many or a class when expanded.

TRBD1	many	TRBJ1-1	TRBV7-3	TGTGCCAGCAGATTCGGACAGGGCACTGAAGCTTTCTTT	CASRFGQGTEAFF
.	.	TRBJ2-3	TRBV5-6	TGTGCCAGCAGCTTCCTGCCTACAGATACGCAGTATTTT	CASSFLPTDTQYF
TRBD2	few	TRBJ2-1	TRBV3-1	TGTGCCAGCAGCATTTTAGCGGGGGGCCGGGTCTACAATGAGCAGTTCTTC	CASSILAGGRVYNEQFF
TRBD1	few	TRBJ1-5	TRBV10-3	TGTGCTATCGGCGGACAGGAAAATCAGCCCCAGCATTTT	CAIGGQENQPQHF
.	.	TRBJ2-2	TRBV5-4	TGTGCCAGCAGCTTGGACGGTAGCGGCGCCGGGGAGCTGTTTTTT	CASSLDGSGAGELFF
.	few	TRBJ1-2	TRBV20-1	TGCAGTGCTAGCGGACAGTGGAACTATGGCTACACCTTC	CSASGQWNYGYTF
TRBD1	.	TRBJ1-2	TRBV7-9	TGTGCCAGCAGCTTAATGGGACAGGCGGATGGCTACACCTTC	CASSLMGQADGYTF
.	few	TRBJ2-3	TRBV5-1	TGCGCCAGCAGCCCAAGGGTAGCAGATACGCAGTATTTT	CASSPRVADTQYF
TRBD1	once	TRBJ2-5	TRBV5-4	TGTGCCAGCAGCCGCGGCGGACAGGGGCAAGAGACCCAGTACTTC	CASSRGGQGQETQYF
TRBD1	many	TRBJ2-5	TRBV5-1	TGCGCCAGCAGCTTCCAACTGACAGGGGGCCAAGAGACCCAGTACTTC	CASSFQLTGGQETQYF
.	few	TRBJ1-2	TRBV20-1	TGCAGTGCTAGGGACTCCTCAAAGGTGGGCTACACCTTC	CSARDSSKVGYTF
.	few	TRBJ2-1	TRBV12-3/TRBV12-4	TGTGCCAGCAGTTTAGGCTTAGGCCTTTACAATGAGCAGTTCTTC	CASSLGLGLYNEQFF
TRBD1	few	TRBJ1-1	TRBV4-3	TGCGCCAGCAGCCAAGGCGTGGGACAGAGTGAAGCTTTCTTT	CASSQGVGQSEAFF
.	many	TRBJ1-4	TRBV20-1	TGCAGTGCTAGAGGAGCCGGGACTTATGAAAAACTGTTTTTT	CSARGAGTYEKLFF
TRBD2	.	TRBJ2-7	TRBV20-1	TGCAGTGCTAGTAGAAGCGGGGGGGCTTACGAGCAGTACTTC	CSASRSGGAYEQYF
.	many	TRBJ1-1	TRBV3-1	TGTGCCAGCGGCTTTGGCAGGACAACTGAAGCTTTCTTT	CASGFGRTTEAFF
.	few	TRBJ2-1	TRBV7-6	TGTGCCAGCAGCGCGACCATCGGGGATGACTCCTACAATGAGCAGTTCTTC	CASSATIGDDSYNEQFF
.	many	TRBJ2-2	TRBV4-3	TGCGCCAGCAGCCAAAATTGGGTGAGACAGGATAACACCGGGGAGCTGTTTTTT	CASSQNWVRQDNTGELFF
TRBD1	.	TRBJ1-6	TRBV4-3	TGCGCCAGCAGCCAAGAGTTGGGCAGGGGGAATAATTCACCCCTCCACTTT	CASSQELGRGNNSPLHF
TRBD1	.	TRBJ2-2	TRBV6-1	TGTGCCAGCAGTGAAAAAGGGGTGAGGGACAGGCGCATTTCGAACACCGGGGAGCTGTTTTTT	CASSEKGVRDRRISNTGELFF
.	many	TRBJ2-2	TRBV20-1	TGCAGTGCTTTAGGACAGTACACCGGGGAGCTGTTTTTT	CSALGQYTGELFF
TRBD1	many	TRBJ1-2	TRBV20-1	TGCAGTGCTGAAAGGGGGCGAGTAACCTTC	CSAERGRVTF
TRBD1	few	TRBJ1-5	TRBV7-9	TGTGCCAGCAGCTTAGCCACCGGACAGGGGGCACTTCAGCCCCAGCATTTT	CASSLATGQGALQPQHF
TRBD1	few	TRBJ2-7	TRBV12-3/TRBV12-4	TGTGCCAGCAGTCTTGGGACAGGGGTGAGCTACGAGCAGTACTTC	CASSLGTGVSYEQYF
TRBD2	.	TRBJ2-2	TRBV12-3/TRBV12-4	TGTGCCAGCAGTTTGTTCTTCCTAGCGGGGGGGAACACCGGGGAGCTGTTTTTT	CASSLFFLAGGNTGELFF
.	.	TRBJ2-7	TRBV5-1	TGCGCCAGCAGCTACGATTCCGGGACTCCCACTCCCCTCAGCGAGCAGTACTTC	CASSYDSGTPTPLSEQYF
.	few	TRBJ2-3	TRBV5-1	TGCGCCAGCAGCTTCGAGGTCCGCGGTACGCAGTATTTT	CASSFEVRGTQYF
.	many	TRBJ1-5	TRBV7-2	TGTGCCAGCAGCTTGCGAGGAGGCAATCAGCCCCAGCATTTT	CASSLRGGNQPQHF
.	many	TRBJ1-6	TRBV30	TGTGCCTGGAGTGCCGGGCCCCATAATTCACCCCTCCACTTT	CAWSAGPHNSPLHF
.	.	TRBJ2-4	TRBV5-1	TGCGCCAGCAGCCCGGACTTCGGGAACATTCAGTACTTC	CASSPDFGNIQYF
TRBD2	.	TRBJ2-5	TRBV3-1	TGTGCCAGCAGCCAAGGAGGAGCGGGGAATTGGCAAAGAGAGACCCAGTACTTC	CASSQGGAGNWQRETQYF
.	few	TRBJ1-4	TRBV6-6	TGTGCCAGCAGTTACGAGGACCGCCGGGGGGATGAAAAACTGTTTTTT	CASSYEDRRGDEKLFF
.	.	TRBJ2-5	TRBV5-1	TGCGCCAGCAGCTTGGCCCTGGGGGTCCAAGAGACCCAGTACTTC	CASSLALGVQETQYF
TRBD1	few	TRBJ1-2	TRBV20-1	TGCAGTGCTGGACCGGGACAGGGGACCAACTATGGCTACACCTTC	CSAGPGQGTNYGYTF
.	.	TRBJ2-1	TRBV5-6	TGTGCCAGCAGCCGTGATTCTCCTTACAATGAGCAGTTCTTC	CASSRDSPYNEQFF
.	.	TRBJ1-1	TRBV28	TGTGCCAGCAAGCTGTTCTCTCTAATGAACACTGAAGCTTTCTTT	CASKLFSLMNTEAFF
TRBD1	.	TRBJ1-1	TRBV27	TGTGCCAGCAGTTCACTAGGACAGGGGGCTAAAGGCACTGAAGCTTTCTTT	CASSSLGQGAKGTEAFF
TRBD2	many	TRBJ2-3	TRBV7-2	TGTGCCAGCAGCTTAATTGCGGGGGGGAGCACAGATACGCAGTATTTT	CASSLIAGGSTDTQYF
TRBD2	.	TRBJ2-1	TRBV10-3	TGTGCCATCAGTGAGTCGCCGGGACTAGCCGGCTCCTACAATGAGCAGTTCTTC	CAISESPGLAGSYNEQFF
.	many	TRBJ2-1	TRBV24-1	TGTGCCACCAGTGATTATGGCGCCTACAATGAGCAGTTCTTC	CATSDYGAYNEQFF
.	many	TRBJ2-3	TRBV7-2	TGTGCCAGCAGCTCGGATCTAGATACGCAGTATTTT	CASSSDLDTQYF
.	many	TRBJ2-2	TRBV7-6	TGTGCCAGCAGCTTAGAGCGGGGAAGGGGGTTCACCGGGGAGCTGTTTTTT	CASSLERGRGFTGELFF
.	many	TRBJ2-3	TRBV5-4	TGTGCCAGCAGCAGGGGGGGTCCCACAGATACGCAGTATTTT	CASSRGGPTDTQYF
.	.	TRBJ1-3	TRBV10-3	TGTGCCATCAGTCCCGCGGGCTACTCTGGAAACACCATATATTTT	CAISPAGYSGNTIYF
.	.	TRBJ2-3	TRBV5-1	TGCGCCAGCAGCCCACAGGGCCAGTTCACAGATACGCAGTATTTT	CASSPQGQFTDTQYF